A selection of T cell receptor beta chains follows, all from one sample in a study of shared T cell receptors in the human thymus. Sequencing was performed with immunoSEQ multiplex PCR; in TCRdb, only in-frame clones are kept and a portion is missing. Among roughly 550,000 clones listed, around 82% were seen once. These sequences were also reported in another study, on human thymus T cells.

The sequenced material came from thymocytes. These receptors originate from a boy under two years old with a congenital heart defect. The CDR3 runs from the conserved cysteine through the conserved F or W. A D gene is named only where the DNA matches it firmly. Rows may omit the clone size; those that give it use once, few, many or a size class.

v_gene: TRBV11-3; j_gene: TRBJ2-7; abundance: .; d_gene: TRBD1; CDR3aa: CASSSDRGFEQYF; CDR3nt: TGTGCCAGCAGCTCGGACAGGGGGTTCGAGCAGTACTTC
v_gene: TRBV15; j_gene: TRBJ2-4; abundance: .; d_gene: TRBD1; CDR3aa: CATSRERQGRSKNIQYF; CDR3nt: TGTGCCACCAGCAGAGAGAGACAGGGGCGGTCCAAAAACATTCAGTACTTC
v_gene: TRBV28; j_gene: TRBJ2-3; abundance: .; d_gene: .; CDR3aa: CASSLAGPSGDTQYF; CDR3nt: TGTGCCAGCAGTCTGGCGGGACCATCAGGAGATACGCAGTATTTT
v_gene: TRBV4-1; j_gene: TRBJ2-7; abundance: .; d_gene: TRBD2; CDR3aa: CASSQGTSASSRYEQYF; CDR3nt: TGCGCCAGCAGCCAAGGGACTAGCGCCTCCTCGCGCTACGAGCAGTACTTC
v_gene: TRBV7-9; j_gene: TRBJ1-1; abundance: .; d_gene: .; CDR3aa: CASSLNGVEQAFF; CDR3nt: TGTGCCAGCAGCTTAAACGGAGTAGAGCAAGCTTTCTTT
v_gene: TRBV25-1; j_gene: TRBJ1-2; abundance: .; d_gene: TRBD1; CDR3aa: CASSEGTAYGYTF; CDR3nt: TGTGCCAGCAGTGAGGGGACAGCCTATGGCTACACCTTC
v_gene: TRBV7-2; j_gene: TRBJ2-1; abundance: .; d_gene: .; CDR3aa: CASSLAQIEAPGPYNEQFF; CDR3nt: TGTGCCAGCAGCTTAGCGCAAATCGAGGCCCCCGGCCCCTACAATGAGCAGTTCTTC
v_gene: TRBV7-7; j_gene: TRBJ2-3; abundance: .; d_gene: .; CDR3aa: CASSPWGGTDTQYF; CDR3nt: TGTGCCAGCAGCCCATGGGGCGGCACAGATACGCAGTATTTT
v_gene: TRBV7-9; j_gene: TRBJ1-4; abundance: .; d_gene: .; CDR3aa: CASSPARVRGNEKLFF; CDR3nt: TGTGCCAGCAGCCCCGCCCGGGTTAGGGGTAATGAAAAACTGTTTTTT
v_gene: TRBV6-5; j_gene: TRBJ2-7; abundance: .; d_gene: TRBD1; CDR3aa: CASSQGQQDEQYF; CDR3nt: TGTGCCAGCAGTCAGGGACAGCAAGACGAGCAGTACTTC
v_gene: TRBV30; j_gene: TRBJ2-7; abundance: few; d_gene: TRBD2; CDR3aa: CAWSVGSSGIAQYF; CDR3nt: TGTGCCTGGAGTGTAGGGTCTAGCGGGATAGCGCAGTACTTC
v_gene: TRBV27; j_gene: TRBJ2-7; abundance: .; d_gene: TRBD2; CDR3aa: CASSWGTSGSYEQYF; CDR3nt: TGTGCCAGCAGCTGGGGGACTAGCGGATCCTACGAGCAGTACTTC
v_gene: TRBV28; j_gene: TRBJ2-5; abundance: .; d_gene: TRBD1; CDR3aa: CASIPDRGSQETQYF; CDR3nt: TGTGCCAGCATACCTGACAGGGGGTCTCAAGAGACCCAGTACTTC
v_gene: TRBV5-1; j_gene: TRBJ1-1; abundance: .; d_gene: .; CDR3aa: CASSYAGEAFF; CDR3nt: TGCGCCAGCTCCTACGCGGGGGAAGCTTTCTTT
v_gene: TRBV14; j_gene: TRBJ2-3; abundance: .; d_gene: .; CDR3aa: CASSQGGQYF; CDR3nt: TGTGCCAGCAGCCAAGGAGGACAGTATTTT
v_gene: TRBV27; j_gene: TRBJ2-3; abundance: .; d_gene: TRBD2; CDR3aa: CASKEGGPADTQYF; CDR3nt: TGTGCCAGCAAGGAGGGAGGGCCAGCAGATACGCAGTATTTT
v_gene: TRBV11-2; j_gene: TRBJ1-1; abundance: few; d_gene: .; CDR3aa: CASLEDRHTEAFF; CDR3nt: TGTGCCAGCCTGGAGGACAGACACACTGAAGCTTTCTTT
v_gene: TRBV5-6; j_gene: TRBJ2-1; abundance: once; d_gene: TRBD1; CDR3aa: CASSSGTGDTSYNEQFF; CDR3nt: TGTGCCAGCAGCTCCGGGACAGGGGACACATCCTACAATGAGCAGTTCTTC
v_gene: TRBV5-5; j_gene: TRBJ1-4; abundance: .; d_gene: TRBD1; CDR3aa: CASSPTGGNEKLFF; CDR3nt: TGTGCCAGCAGCCCGACAGGGGGTAATGAAAAACTGTTTTTT
v_gene: TRBV5-6; j_gene: TRBJ2-3; abundance: .; d_gene: .; CDR3aa: CASSLRQGPDTQYF; CDR3nt: TGTGCCAGCAGCTTACGGCAGGGCCCAGATACGCAGTATTTT
v_gene: TRBV5-1; j_gene: TRBJ1-2; abundance: .; d_gene: TRBD1; CDR3aa: CASSSPRDRVGYTF; CDR3nt: TGCGCCAGCAGCTCGCCGAGGGACAGGGTTGGCTACACCTTC
v_gene: TRBV5-1; j_gene: TRBJ2-1; abundance: .; d_gene: .; CDR3aa: CASSLMTTPRNEQFF; CDR3nt: TGCGCCAGCAGCTTGATGACTACCCCTAGGAATGAGCAGTTCTTC
v_gene: TRBV28; j_gene: TRBJ2-7; abundance: .; d_gene: .; CDR3aa: CASSLRGQGGNYEQYF; CDR3nt: TGTGCCAGCAGTTTACGTGGACAGGGAGGGAACTACGAGCAGTACTTC
v_gene: TRBV28; j_gene: TRBJ2-7; abundance: few; d_gene: .; CDR3aa: CASSFGARSYEQYF; CDR3nt: TGTGCCAGCAGTTTTGGGGCACGCTCCTACGAGCAGTACTTC
v_gene: TRBV27; j_gene: TRBJ2-7; abundance: .; d_gene: .; CDR3aa: CASSLFGGYEQYF; CDR3nt: TGTGCCAGCAGTCTGTTTGGGGGGTACGAGCAGTACTTC
v_gene: TRBV4-3; j_gene: TRBJ2-5; abundance: .; d_gene: .; CDR3aa: CASSQDRLEEIPETQYF; CDR3nt: TGCGCCAGCAGCCAAGACCGGCTAGAGGAGATACCAGAGACCCAGTACTTC
v_gene: TRBV25-1; j_gene: TRBJ1-4; abundance: few; d_gene: .; CDR3aa: CASSPRSSGTNEKLFF; CDR3nt: TGTGCCAGCAGCCCCCGTTCCAGTGGCACTAATGAAAAACTGTTTTTT
v_gene: TRBV4-3; j_gene: TRBJ2-7; abundance: .; d_gene: TRBD2; CDR3aa: CASSQGIAGGPYEQYF; CDR3nt: TGCGCCAGCAGCCAAGGCATAGCGGGAGGCCCCTACGAGCAGTACTTC
v_gene: TRBV5-1; j_gene: TRBJ2-1; abundance: .; d_gene: TRBD2; CDR3aa: CASSSGLAGYEQFF; CDR3nt: TGCGCCAGCAGCTCGGGACTAGCGGGATATGAGCAGTTCTTC
v_gene: TRBV5-1; j_gene: TRBJ2-7; abundance: .; d_gene: .; CDR3aa: CASSGGGFGEQYF; CDR3nt: TGCGCCAGCAGCGGCGGGGGCTTCGGGGAGCAGTACTTC
v_gene: TRBV27; j_gene: TRBJ2-5; abundance: once; d_gene: TRBD2; CDR3aa: CASSSYPLTSGREAVQETQYF; CDR3nt: TGTGCCAGCAGTTCCTACCCCCTAACTAGCGGGAGAGAGGCGGTCCAAGAGACCCAGTACTTC